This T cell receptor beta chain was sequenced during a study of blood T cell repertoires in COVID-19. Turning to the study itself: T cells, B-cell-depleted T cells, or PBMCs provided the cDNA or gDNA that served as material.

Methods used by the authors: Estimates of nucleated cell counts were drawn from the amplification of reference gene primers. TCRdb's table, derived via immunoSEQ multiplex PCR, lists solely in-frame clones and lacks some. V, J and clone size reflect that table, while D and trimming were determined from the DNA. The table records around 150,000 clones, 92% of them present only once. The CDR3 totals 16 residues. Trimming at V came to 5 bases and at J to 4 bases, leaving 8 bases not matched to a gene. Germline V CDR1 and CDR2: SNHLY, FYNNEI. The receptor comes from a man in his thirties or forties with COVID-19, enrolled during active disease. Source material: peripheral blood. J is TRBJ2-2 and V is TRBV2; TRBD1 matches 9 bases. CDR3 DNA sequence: TGTGCCAGCAGTCAAGGACAGGGGCACCGCACCGGGGAGCTGTTTTTT. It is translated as CASSQGQGHRTGELFF.